The present entry profiles one T cell receptor (beta chain) with its context. No cognate antigen has been identified for it. Base quality data are lacking; no much larger clone is found one base away. The data are from a study of blood T cells in healthy people across ages (dated by TCRdb to the mid-2010s). General notes on the study: Template switching captured roughly one uniquely barcoded TCR beta cDNA molecule per two T cells in model experiments. To track age-related changes in TCR beta repertoire diversity, the study relied on deep sequencing normalized with unique cDNA molecular identifiers. The donors were divided into four age groups: young (average around 15 years), middle-aged (around 37), aged (about 61) and long-lived (82). To avoid experimental bias, donors of different ages were distributed randomly across sequencing lanes. The study analyzed two additional independent replicas of 1 million unique cDNA reads from the same blood draw for two donors, one aged 18 to 30 and one aged 80 or older. General study outcomes and caveats: Because profiling used bulk unsorted PBMCs, naive and antigen-experienced compartments could not be compared conclusively. Observed TCR beta diversity per million T cells fell roughly linearly with age, and a significant reduction was already apparent by age approximately 40. Total diversity estimates from one million sequenced T cells were considered lower bounds and underestimates. A strong correlation was found between observed TCR beta diversity and the percentage of naive T cells measured by flow cytometry. The CMV infection status of donors was not known, potentially confounding age-related changes in expanded clonotypes. The long-lived group showed more naive CD4+ T cells, fewer expanded clones and increased TCR diversity than the aged group, suggesting age selection.

CDR1 and CDR2 are read off the germline V gene as SGHDT and YYEEEE. The CDR3 runs 17 amino acids, cysteine and phenylalanine included. Only the CDR3 portion is preserved as DNA: 51 bases, with reading frame beginning at the first base. After removal of 1 base from V and 4 bases from J, the junction retains 14 bases not matched to a gene. The library was prepared using 5' RACE. TCRdb records Illumina HiSeq 2500 as the sequencer. A second about 7 to 11 cycle PCR used a sample-barcoded 5' primer and a J-beta primer mix. A unique molecular identifier was introduced onto each TCR beta cDNA molecule by a template-switch 5' adaptor carrying 12 random nucleotides. Each sample yielded at least 3 million CDR3-containing paired-end reads. The Mint cDNA synthesis kit, primed by a TRBC-specific oligonucleotide, was used to synthesize first-strand cDNA from all RNA. All cDNA was treated with uracil-DNA glycosylase and then went through a first 18-cycle PCR with the universal primers M1SS and BC2_uni_R. The original methods were these. Normalization of each sample was performed by random selection of 1 million high-quality reads, each carrying a distinct molecular identifier. Reads sharing molecular identifiers were discarded rather than binned into consensus sequences. MiTCR, set to a Q25 quality threshold and the strictest error-elimination algorithm, was used for CDR3 identification, clonotype clustering and error correction. A nonparametric unseen species model with Euler transformation was used to estimate a lower bound on total TCR beta diversity. Through fastp at Q25 and MiXCR, TCRdb rebuilt clones from the public reads, retaining in-frame beta chains. All rows with the same CDR3 protein become a single entry with the most common DNA and genes. The V and J calls follow TCRdb's processing rather than the paper's. The sample contains roughly 2 million distinct CDR3 sequences, roughly 52% of them found a single time. Around 2.1% of the sample is held by the ten biggest clonotypes.

The 35 to 40 donors, aged about 6 to 90 years, were systemically healthy Caucasian individuals from Russia. Each donor gave 8.5 to 10 milliliters of peripheral blood, collected into EDTA-treated Vacutainer tubes. PBMCs were isolated by Ficoll-Paque density-gradient centrifugation, with at least 6 million obtained per sample. Trizol reagent was used to extract total RNA from PBMCs, with at least 6 micrograms per sample. Naive CD45RAhigh/CD27high T cell percentages were measured by flow cytometry on a PBMC aliquot from every donor. Here the chain combines TRBV5-6 and TRBJ2-7, and 7 junction bases match TRBD1. The source of this sequence is a woman in her forties in good health. The specimen was blood. The DNA sequence follows: TGTGCCAGCAGCTTGTTAGCCGAAGGGGGCGCCCAATACGAGCAGTACTTC. This translates into CASSLLAEGGAQYEQYF.